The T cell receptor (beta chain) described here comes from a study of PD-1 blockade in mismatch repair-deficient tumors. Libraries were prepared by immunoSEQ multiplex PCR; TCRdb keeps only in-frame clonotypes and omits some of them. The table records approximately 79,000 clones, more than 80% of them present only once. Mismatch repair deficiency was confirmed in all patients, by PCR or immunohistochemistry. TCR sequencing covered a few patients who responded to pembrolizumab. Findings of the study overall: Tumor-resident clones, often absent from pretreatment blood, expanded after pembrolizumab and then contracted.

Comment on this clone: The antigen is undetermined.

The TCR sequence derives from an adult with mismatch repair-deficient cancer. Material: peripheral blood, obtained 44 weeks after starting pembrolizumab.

CDR3 bases: TGTGCCAGCAGCCATCGGTTAGCGGGAGGGGGGGTGGATACGCAGTATTTT. Protein product: CASSHRLAGGGVDTQYF. This chain links TRBV7-2 with TRBJ2-3; 11 nucleotides match TRBD2. The V gene's germline CDR1 is SGHTA and CDR2 FQGNSA. V lost 5 bases and J lost 6; bases outside the gene matches: 13. This CDR3 comprises 17 residues.